One T cell receptor beta chain is described in this entry. The data derive from a study of response to subunit inactivated influenza vaccine. TCRdb reprocessed the RT-PCR reads with MiXCR, giving one entry per CDR3 protein. The sample consists of 500,000 to 550,000 distinct CDR3 sequences, around a quarter of them appearing once. This CDR3 spans 20 amino acids. V trimming: 4 bases; J trimming: 0 bases; junction bases outside the gene matches: 21. Germline assignment: CDR1 DFQATT and CDR2 SNEGSKA (reference sequence). The sample was also linked to a second study, of T cells expressing NK-cell markers. In that study: As the method of synthesis, 5'RACE template switching with UMIs yielded TCR beta cDNA. Of eight sequenced donors, seven were HCMV-seropositive and one HCMV-seronegative. T cells sorted in several experiments were restricted to alpha-beta TCR T cells by an anti-gamma-delta TCR antibody. Four of the donors also had these clonotypes leading their CD3+CD56-NKG2C+ fraction.

The sequenced sample was CD4+ T cells sorted from PBMCs, obtained 11 to 12 days after vaccination. The TCR sequence derives from a man over 45 who received an inactivated influenza vaccine. V is TRBV20-1 and J is TRBJ2-7, with 10 bases identical to TRBD2. The CDR3 loop reads CSATTPSGRLAGANSYEQYF. CDR3 DNA: TGCAGTGCTACAACCCCCTCCGGGCGGCTAGCGGGGGCCAACTCCTACGAGCAGTACTTC.